This T cell receptor beta chain was documented in a study of T cell changes during pregnancy in multiple sclerosis. This CDR3 is built from 12 residues. Trimming pared 5 bases from V and 10 bases from J, leaving 12 bases between. CDR1 is SGHTA, CDR2 FQGTGA, per germline. Data came from immunoSEQ multiplex PCR; TCRdb stores just in-frame clones and leaves some out. The sample has about 56,000 clones; about 86% are singletons. Sequenced: peripheral blood from another person, used as feeder cells. This TCR was sampled from a human donor whose cells served as feeder cells for cultures in a pregnancy study. The chain recombines TRBV7-3 with TRBJ2-1; D gene ambiguous. CDR3 amino acids: CASSPVAGEQFF. The CDR3 nucleotides read TGTGCCAGCAGCCCAGTAGCTGGAGAGCAGTTCTTC. Supplemented by reference TRBV7-3 and TRBJ2-1, the full variable domain reads GAGVSQTPSNKVTEKGKYVELRCDPISGHTALYWYRQSLGQGPEFLIYFQGTGAADDSGLPNDRFFAVRPEGSVSTLKIQRTERGDSAVYLCASSPVAGEQFFGPGTRLTVL.